The 7 T cell receptor beta chains below were found in one sample sequenced in a study of T cell repertoires in cytomegalovirus infection. TCRdb re-called the reads through MiXCR, storing one row per CDR3 protein. Here the sample spans fewer than 200,000 distinct CDR3 sequences, about a tenth being singletons. The specimen sequenced was PBMCs. Source of these receptors: a human donor in good health (CMV status not recorded). Some clones in this sample may be carry-over from other donors' samples.

The chain employs TRBV12-3 or TRBV12-4 and TRBJ1-6, with D possibly TRBD1 on 5 matching bases. There are 15 residues in the CDR3. Trimming removed 2 bases at V and 9 bases at J, with 14 bases between. DNA of the CDR3: TGTGCCAGCAGTTTATGGGGGTGGTCGGGTTCACCCCTCCACTTT. It is translated as CASSLWGWSGSPLHF.

This clonotype was detected ten times or more. The J gene is TRBJ1-2, the V gene TRBV6-6; a possible D gene is TRBD1 (5 bases). CDR1 is MNHNY, CDR2 SVGAGI, per germline (reference sequence). CDR3 length: 16 amino acids. Trimming removed 7 bases from V and 5 bases from J, with 23 bases in between. This CDR3 is CASTGAGRYEGYGYTF. CDR3 nucleotide sequence: TGTGCCAGCACCGGAGCAGGGAGATACGAAGGTTATGGCTACACCTTC.

This clonotype has a count of ten or more. V and J are TRBV7-9 and TRBJ2-5; perhaps D is TRBD1 or TRBD2 (5 bases each). With 6 bases removed from V and 4 bases from J, the gap between germline ends came to 6 bases. Germline V gene data show CDR1 as SEHNR and CDR2 as FQNEAQ (reference sequence). The CDR3 loop spans 11 amino acids. CDR3 coding DNA: TGTGCCAGCAGGAGGGGAGAGACCCAGTACTTC. Protein product: CASRRGETQYF. The variable domain in full, with the rest retrieved from reference TRBV7-9 and TRBJ2-5, is DTGVSQNPRHKITKRGQNVTFRCDPISEHNRLYWYRQTLGQGPEFLTYFQNEAQLEKSRLLSDRFSAERPKGSFSTLEIQRTEQGDSAMYLCASRRGETQYFGPGTRLLVL.

A remark on this clonotype: At one boundary the junction diverges from the germline segment, which might be a read error. The V and J genes are TRBV29-1 and TRBJ1-4; a possible D gene is TRBD1 (5 bases). This CDR3 contains 14 residues. Per the germline V gene, CDR1 is SQVTM and CDR2 is ANQGSEA. CDR3 loop: CSVAREGTNENLFF. The CDR3 DNA is TGCAGCGTTGCCAGGGAGGGGACTAATGAAAATCTGTTTTTT.

This clonotype was detected many times. The genes are TRBV29-1 and TRBJ2-7; D not certain. V lost 7 bases to trimming and J lost 3 bases, with 13 bases between them. CDR1 SQVTM and CDR2 ANQGSEA come from the germline V gene. CDR3 size: 12 residues. CDR3 residues: CSAKLGYYEQYF. The CDR3 nucleotides are TGCAGCGCTAAACTGGGCTACTACGAGCAGTACTTC.

This clonotype appeared a few times. This chain joins TRBV30 and TRBJ1-2; D unresolved. Between the trimmed V and J ends, which lost 0 bases and 4 bases, there was a span of 6 bases. CDR1 GTSNPN and CDR2 SVGIG come from the germline V gene (reference sequence). The length of the CDR3 is 12 residues. CDR3 in amino acids: CAWSVRGYGYTF. CDR3 bases: TGTGCCTGGAGTGTACGTGGCTATGGCTACACCTTC. The full variable domain, completed using reference TRBV30 and TRBJ1-2, is SQTIHQWPATLVQPVGSPLSLECTVEGTSNPNLYWYRQAAGRGLQLLFYSVGIGQISSEVPQNLSASRPQDRQFILSSKKLLLSDSGFYLCAWSVRGYGYTFGSGTRLTVV.

The sample holds many counts of this clonotype. V gene TRBV7-2 combines with J gene TRBJ2-6, with TRBD1 identical over 7 bases. CDR3 size: 18 residues. V dropped 2 bases and J dropped 0; count of bases not matched to a gene: 7. Germline CDR1 and CDR2: SGHTA and FQGNSA. CDR3 bases: TGTGCCAGCAGCTTATCTCTCAGGGGGAGCTCTGGGGCCAACGTCCTGACTTTC. Protein: CASSLSLRGSSGANVLTF.